Presented here are 19 T cell receptor beta chains from one specimen sequenced in a study of identical twins. MiXCR, applied by TCRdb to the 5' RACE reads, yields one record per CDR3 protein. In the table there are about 530,000 distinct CDR3 sequences, around 24% of which are singletons. These data are also associated with another study on yellow fever vaccine responses in identical twins.

What was sequenced was CD4+ T cells sorted from blood. The receptors originated from a woman in her late teens or twenties in good health.

This clonotype was seen only once. Without the conserved terminal phenylalanine or tryptophan, this CDR3 likely stems from a read error. V is TRBV4-1 and J is TRBJ2-3; a possible D gene is TRBD1 (5 bases). V was clipped by 1 base and J by 0 bases, with 8 bases between them. The CDR3 sequence is 15 residues long. Germline V gives CDR1 MGHRA, CDR2 YSYEKL. CDR3 sequence reads: CASSQGQYSTDTQYS. CDR3 coding DNA: TGCGCCAGCAGCCAAGGACAGTATAGCACAGATACGCAGTATTCT.

This clonotype came up a few times. V and J are TRBV6-5 and TRBJ2-7; maybe TRBD1 (5 bases). There are 15 residues in the CDR3. The V end was cut by 0 bases, the J end by 6 bases, with 15 bases between. Germline V gene lookup returns CDR1 MNHEY and CDR2 SVGAGI. The CDR3 region is CASSYSLGRVSEQYV. The CDR3 DNA reads as TGTGCCAGCAGTTACTCTCTCGGCAGGGTTAGCGAGCAGTACGTC.

The chain has TRBV12-3 or TRBV12-4 and TRBJ2-7; 10 nucleotides agree with TRBD2. This CDR3 region has 16 residues. Trimming at V came to 3 bases and at J to 5 bases, leaving 10 bases not matched to a gene. The CDR3, as DNA: TGTGCCAGCAGTTTTTTTATAGCGGGAGGTCGGAACGAGCAGTACTTC. Its translation is CASSFFIAGGRNEQYF.

This rearrangement joins TRBV12-3 or TRBV12-4 to TRBJ2-7, with D possibly matching TRBD2 (5 bases). The V and J ends lost 2 bases and 0 bases respectively, with 11 bases between them. The CDR3 runs 15 residues. This CDR3 is CASSLSGLYSYEQYF. As DNA, the CDR3 is TGTGCCAGCAGTTTAAGCGGATTATACTCCTACGAGCAGTACTTC.

The chain couples TRBV20-1 to TRBJ2-1; a weak D match, TRBD1 (5 bases). This CDR3 comprises 17 residues. Germline V lookup: CDR1 DFQATT, CDR2 SNEGSKA (reference sequence). V was shortened by 0 bases and J by 2 bases, with 17 bases between the two germline ends. CDR3 protein: CSARDPLLRDPYNEQFF. CDR3 nucleotides: TGCAGTGCTAGAGACCCCCTTCTCAGGGATCCCTACAATGAGCAGTTCTTC.

This clonotype was seen a handful of times. The chain combines TRBV7-8 with TRBJ2-7; D uncertain. CDR1 and CDR2 (germline): SGHVS, FQNEAQ. The V and J ends lost 6 bases and 0 bases respectively, with 15 bases between them. This CDR3 is 15 amino acids long. The DNA of the CDR3 is TGTGCCAGCAGACCCGTGCAGGCCCTCTCCTACGAGCAGTACGTC. It translates to CASRPVQALSYEQYV.

This clonotype occurred many times. The gene calls are TRBV18 and TRBJ2-7; TRBD1 matches 11 bases. This CDR3 contains 15 residues. Trimming cost V 8 bases and J 4 bases; bases outside gene matches: 10. Looked up from germline, CDR1 is KGHSH and CDR2 is LQKENI. The chain's CDR3 is CASSPPGTGGYEQYF. The CDR3 DNA sequence: TGTGCCAGCAGCCCCCCCGGGACAGGGGGATACGAGCAGTACTTC.

V usage is TRBV20-1 and J usage is TRBJ2-5; D possibly corresponds to TRBD1 (6 bases). Trimming removed 1 base from V and 5 bases from J, with 11 bases in between. The CDR3 spans 13 residues. Germline-derived CDR1 and CDR2 are DFQATT and SNEGSKA (reference sequence). CDR3 in amino acids: CSARGAGEETQYF. Here the CDR3 DNA reads TGCAGTGCTAGAGGGGCAGGGGAGGAGACCCAGTACTTC.

The J gene is TRBJ1-2, the V gene TRBV12-5, with D unresolved. With 1 base removed from V and 8 bases from J, the gap between germline ends came to 11 bases. CDR1 and CDR2 (germline): LGHNT, FRNRAP. The CDR3 loop spans 13 amino acids. The CDR3 DNA is TGTGCTAGTGGTTTGGACGAACCGGGCGGCTACACCTTC. Encoded protein: CASGLDEPGGYTF. The whole variable domain, remainder taken from reference TRBV12-5 and TRBJ1-2, is DARVTQTPRHKVTEMGQEVTMRCQPILGHNTVFWYRQTMMQGLELLAYFRNRAPLDDSGMPKDRFSAEMPDATLATLKIQPSEPRDSAVYFCASGLDEPGGYTFGSGTRLTVV.

The CDR3, as DNA: TGTGCCACCAGCAGAGACCAGGCCTTCACAGATACGCAGTATTTT. This encodes CATSRDQAFTDTQYF. V gene TRBV15 combines with J gene TRBJ2-3; D is undetermined. The CDR3 length is 15 residues. Germline V lookup: CDR1 LNHNV, CDR2 YYDKDF (reference sequence). Deletions cut 0 bases from V and 2 bases from J, with 9 bases between.

This clonotype was seen a handful of times. V is TRBV20-1 and J is TRBJ1-6, with D perhaps matching TRBD1 (6 bases). In germline, CDR1 is DFQATT, CDR2 SNEGSKA (reference sequence). The CDR3 covers 14 residues. V gave up 6 bases and J gave up 6 bases, with 15 bases separating them. The CDR3 bases are TGCAGTGCCCGCACGGACAGTCCTAATTCACCCCTCCACTTT. It encodes CSARTDSPNSPLHF.

This sequence joins TRBV6-2 or TRBV6-3 and TRBJ2-5, with D possibly being TRBD1 (6 bases). CDR1 and CDR2 (germline): MNHEY, SVGEGT. Trimming removed 7 bases at V and 4 bases at J, with 10 bases between. CDR3 length: 12 residues. DNA of the CDR3: TGTGCCAGCATGGGGGCTCGAGAGACCCAGTACTTC. Protein product: CASMGARETQYF.

This clonotype has just a few counts. The rearrangement joins TRBV2 to TRBJ2-7; TRBD2 matches 9 bases. The germline CDR1 and CDR2 sequences are SNHLY and FYNNEI. Trimming took 8 bases from V and 7 from J; bases not matched to a gene: 12. CDR3 size: 14 residues. The DNA for the CDR3 is TGTGCCAGCGGGATACAAGGTCTAGCGGGAGAGCAGTACTTC. As protein: CASGIQGLAGEQYF.

The rearrangement joins TRBV6-5 to TRBJ2-6; 11 bases match TRBD1. Germline values: CDR1 MNHEY, CDR2 SVGAGI. Losses at the gene ends were 2 bases for V and 1 base for J; bases not matched to a gene: 4. The CDR3 length is 18 residues. The CDR3 spells CASSYMGQGVSGANVLTF. For the CDR3, the DNA is TGTGCCAGCAGTTACATGGGACAGGGGGTTTCTGGGGCCAACGTCCTGACTTTC.

This clonotype was detected ten times or more. The J gene is TRBJ2-3, the V gene TRBV12-3 or TRBV12-4, with D perhaps TRBD2 (6 bases). CDR3 length: 15 amino acids. Trimming shortened V by 2 bases and J by 5 bases, and 14 bases separated the two germline ends. DNA of the CDR3: TGTGCCAGCAGTTTATTTCAGACTAGAGAAGATACGCAGTATTTT. Protein sequence: CASSLFQTREDTQYF.

The V call is TRBV5-1, the J call TRBJ2-1, with TRBD2 matching over 12 bases. V lost 0 bases, J lost 8 bases, and 3 bases stayed unmatched. The CDR3 runs 15 residues. The germline CDR1 and CDR2 sequences are SGHRS and YFSETQ. This CDR3 reads CASSLGTSGVHEQFF. DNA of the CDR3: TGCGCCAGCAGCTTGGGGACTAGCGGGGTCCATGAGCAGTTCTTC.

The V and J genes are TRBV18 and TRBJ2-1, with 7 positions matching TRBD1. Germline lookup yields CDR1 KGHSH and CDR2 LQKENI. J was trimmed by 3 bases and V by 6 bases; bases with no gene match: 5. This CDR3 contains 14 residues. The CDR3 loop reads CASSGTAFYNEQFF. CDR3 coding DNA: TGTGCCAGCTCCGGGACAGCTTTCTACAATGAGCAGTTCTTC.

The CDR3 nucleotides are TGCGCCCTGCCCGGGCCGAGTGGCTACACCTTC. It specifies CALPGPSGYTF. The V gene is TRBV20-1, the J gene TRBJ1-2, with D uncertain. This CDR3 region has 11 residues. In germline, CDR1 is DFQATT, CDR2 SNEGSKA (reference sequence).

This clonotype was counted a few times. This sequence joins TRBV5-8 and TRBJ2-6, with D possibly TRBD1 on 6 matching bases. Germline V CDR1 and CDR2: SGHTS, YDEGEE. This CDR3 is built from 17 residues. Trimming removed 0 bases from V and 0 bases from J, with 10 bases in between. The CDR3 DNA is TGTGCCAGCAGCTTGGGCCTGGACAGCTCTGGGGCCAACGTCCTGACTTTC. Its translation is CASSLGLDSSGANVLTF.